This TCR beta chain stems from a study of PD-L1 blockade in urothelial cancer. Study-level background: Of prior chemotherapy regimens, patients had received between 0 and 3. Blood was evaluated 3 weeks (second dose) and 6 weeks after therapy began. Blood-derived samples held a median around 140,000 T cells.

The germline gives CDR1 SGHTA, CDR2 FQGNSA. Trimming cost V 5 bases and J 3 bases, with 11 bases left between them. The CDR3 loop spans 13 amino acids. The templates were synthetic TCR analogs, and they were spiked into each PCR. Assay used: immunoSEQ multiplex PCR; TCRdb lists only in-frame clones, some missing. The sample lists 42,000 or so clones, roughly four fifths occurring once. Time point: peripheral blood 6 weeks after treatment start. The source is a man between 60 and 70 years old with urothelial cancer. The specimen comprised PBMCs, sampled around atezolizumab (anti-PD-L1) treatment. The chain combines TRBV7-2 with TRBJ2-7, with a tentative D call TRBD1 (6 bases). CDR3 protein: CASSPHRDYEQYF. In nucleotides, the CDR3 is TGTGCCAGCAGCCCCCACAGGGACTACGAGCAGTACTTC.